This T cell receptor (beta chain) is drawn from a study of blood T cell repertoires in COVID-19. The CDR3 is made up of 12 amino acids. Germline V CDR1 and CDR2: MDHEN, SYDVKM. Trimming cost V 6 bases and J 7 bases, with 13 bases left between them. Profiling relied on immunoSEQ multiplex PCR, and the TCRdb table lists in-frame clones only, not all of them. The sample includes 150,000 to 200,000 clones, 79% of them seen just once. The source of this sequence is a man between 60 and 70 years old with active or convalescent COVID-19. V gene TRBV28 combines with J gene TRBJ2-7; D possibly corresponds to TRBD2 (5 bases). The sequenced sample consisted of peripheral blood. The DNA for the CDR3 is TGTGCCAGCAGGGCGGGCAGCCGAGAGCAGTACTTC. Protein product: CASRAGSREQYF.